This TCR beta chain was captured by sequencing in a study of CD8+CD57+ T cells in acquired aplastic anemia. The study profiled TCR beta VDJ and CDR3 using genomic DNA as template. MiXCR was run by TCRdb on the reads, yielding one entry per CDR3 protein. Seen here are roughly 150,000 distinct CDR3 sequences, around 40% observed once, and the top ten hold 0.8% to 1.1%. CDR3 length: 13 residues. Trimming removed 3 bases at V and 4 bases at J, with 8 bases between. Germline values: CDR1 LGHDT, CDR2 YNNKEL (reference sequence). The chain links TRBV3-1 to TRBJ2-3; weak D call: TRBD2 (6 bases). This sequence was found in a human donor in good health. Sequencing input: sorted CD4+, CD8+, or CD8+CD57+ T cells (not recorded which) from PBMCs. CDR3 region: CASSQRGADTQYF. The CDR3 DNA reads TGTGCCAGCAGCCAGCGGGGAGCAGATACGCAGTATTTT.